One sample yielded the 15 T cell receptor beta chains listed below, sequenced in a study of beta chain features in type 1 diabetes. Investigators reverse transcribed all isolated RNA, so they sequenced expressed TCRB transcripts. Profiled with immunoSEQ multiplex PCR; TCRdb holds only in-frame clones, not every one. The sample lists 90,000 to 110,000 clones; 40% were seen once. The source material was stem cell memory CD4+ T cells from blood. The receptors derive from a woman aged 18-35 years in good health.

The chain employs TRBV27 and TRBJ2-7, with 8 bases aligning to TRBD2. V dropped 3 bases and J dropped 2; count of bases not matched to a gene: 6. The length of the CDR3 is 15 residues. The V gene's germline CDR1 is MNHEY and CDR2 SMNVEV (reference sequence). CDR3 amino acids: CASSFTGGPAYEQYF. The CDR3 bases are TGTGCCAGCAGTTTTACGGGAGGGCCCGCCTACGAGCAGTACTTC.

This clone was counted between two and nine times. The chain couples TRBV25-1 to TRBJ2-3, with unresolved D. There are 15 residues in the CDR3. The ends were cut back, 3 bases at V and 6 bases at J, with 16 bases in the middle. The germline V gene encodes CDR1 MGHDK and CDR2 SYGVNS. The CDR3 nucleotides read TGTGCCAGCAGTGAGTTATCCTACTCAACGGATACGCAGTATTTT. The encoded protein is CASSELSYSTDTQYF.

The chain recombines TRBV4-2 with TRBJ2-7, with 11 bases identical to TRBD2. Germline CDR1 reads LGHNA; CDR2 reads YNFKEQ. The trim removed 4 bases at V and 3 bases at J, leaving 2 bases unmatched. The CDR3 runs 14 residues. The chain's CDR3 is CASSLSGGDYEQYF. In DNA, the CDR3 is TGTGCCAGCAGCCTTAGCGGGGGGGACTACGAGCAGTACTTC.

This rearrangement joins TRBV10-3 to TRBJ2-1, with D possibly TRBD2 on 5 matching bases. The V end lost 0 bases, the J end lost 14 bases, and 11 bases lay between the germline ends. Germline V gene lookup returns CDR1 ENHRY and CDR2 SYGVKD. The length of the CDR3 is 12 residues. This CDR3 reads CAISESSVGKFF. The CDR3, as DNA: TGTGCCATCAGTGAGTCCAGCGTCGGGAAGTTCTTC.

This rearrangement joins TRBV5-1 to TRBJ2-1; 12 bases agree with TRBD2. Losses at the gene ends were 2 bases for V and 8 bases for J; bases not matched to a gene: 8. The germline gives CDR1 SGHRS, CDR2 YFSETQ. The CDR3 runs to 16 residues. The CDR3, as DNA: TGCGCCAGCAGCTTCCTGACTAGCGGGAGCCAGGATGAGCAGTTCTTC. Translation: CASSFLTSGSQDEQFF.

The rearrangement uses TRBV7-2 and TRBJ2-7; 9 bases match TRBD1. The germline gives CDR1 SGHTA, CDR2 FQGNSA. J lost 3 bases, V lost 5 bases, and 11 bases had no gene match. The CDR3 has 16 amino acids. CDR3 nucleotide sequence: TGTGCCAGCAGCAAAACCGGGACAGGGACCAACTACGAGCAGTACTTC. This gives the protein CASSKTGTGTNYEQYF.

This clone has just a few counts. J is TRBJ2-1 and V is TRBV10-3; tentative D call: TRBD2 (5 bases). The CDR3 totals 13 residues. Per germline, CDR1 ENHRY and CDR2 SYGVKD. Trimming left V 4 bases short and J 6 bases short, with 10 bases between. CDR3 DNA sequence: TGTGCCATCAGTGCGACTACCTCCAATGAGCAGTTCTTC. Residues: CAISATTSNEQFF.

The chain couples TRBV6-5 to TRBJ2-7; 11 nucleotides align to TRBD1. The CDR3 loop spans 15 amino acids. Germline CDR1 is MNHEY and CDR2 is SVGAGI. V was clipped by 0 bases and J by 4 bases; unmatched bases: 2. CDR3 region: CASSYSGQGVYEQYF. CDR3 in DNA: TGTGCCAGCAGTTACTCGGGACAGGGGGTTTACGAGCAGTACTTC.

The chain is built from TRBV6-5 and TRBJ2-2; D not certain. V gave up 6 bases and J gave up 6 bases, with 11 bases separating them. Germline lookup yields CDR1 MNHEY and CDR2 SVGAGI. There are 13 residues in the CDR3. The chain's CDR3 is CASRHVRSGELFF. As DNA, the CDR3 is TGTGCCAGCAGACACGTCCGATCCGGGGAGCTGTTTTTT.

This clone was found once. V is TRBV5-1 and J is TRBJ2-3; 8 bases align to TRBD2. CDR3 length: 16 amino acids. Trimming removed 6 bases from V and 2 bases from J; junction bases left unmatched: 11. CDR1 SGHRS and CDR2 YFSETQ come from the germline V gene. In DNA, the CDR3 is TGCGCCAGCAAACCGACCGGGACTAGATACACAGATACGCAGTATTTT. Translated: CASKPTGTRYTDTQYF.

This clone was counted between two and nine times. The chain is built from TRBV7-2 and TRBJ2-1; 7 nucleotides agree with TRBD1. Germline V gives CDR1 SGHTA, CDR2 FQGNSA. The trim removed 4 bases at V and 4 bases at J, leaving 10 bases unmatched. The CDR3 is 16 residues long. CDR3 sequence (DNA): TGTGCCAGCAGCTCTTCAGGGGGTGGTAGGTACAATGAGCAGTTCTTC. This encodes CASSSSGGGRYNEQFF.

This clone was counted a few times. CDR3 sequence (DNA): TGCGCCAGCAGCCAATGGGAGAGACCGACAAAGCAGTTCTTC. Encoded protein: CASSQWERPTKQFF. The V and J genes are TRBV4-1 and TRBJ2-1, with a tentative D call TRBD2 (5 bases). The CDR3 consists of 14 residues. Per the germline V gene, CDR1 is MGHRA and CDR2 is YSYEKL. The V and J ends lost 2 bases and 11 bases respectively, with 16 bases between them.

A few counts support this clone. The CDR3 DNA follows: TGCAGCGTCTCGACAGGGGAAGAGACCCAGTACTTC. Protein product: CSVSTGEETQYF. The chain links TRBV29-1 to TRBJ2-5, with 8 bases that match TRBD1. CDR3 length equals 12 residues. Germline V CDR1 and CDR2: SQVTM, ANQGSEA. V trimming: 6 bases; J trimming: 3 bases; junction bases outside the gene matches: 3. Full variable domain (rest looked up from reference TRBV29-1 and TRBJ2-5): SAVISQKPSRDICQRGTSLTIQCQVDSQVTMMFWYRQQPGQSLTLIATANQGSEATYESGFVIDKFPISRPNLTFSTLTVSNMSPEDSSIYLCSVSTGEETQYFGPGTRLLVL.

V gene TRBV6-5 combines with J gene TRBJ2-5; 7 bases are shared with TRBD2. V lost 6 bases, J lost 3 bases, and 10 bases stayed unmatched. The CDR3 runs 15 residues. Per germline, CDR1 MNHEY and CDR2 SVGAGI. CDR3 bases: TGTGCCAGCAGCCCCCTCTCTAGCGGAGAAGAGACCCAGTACTTC. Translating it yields CASSPLSSGEETQYF.

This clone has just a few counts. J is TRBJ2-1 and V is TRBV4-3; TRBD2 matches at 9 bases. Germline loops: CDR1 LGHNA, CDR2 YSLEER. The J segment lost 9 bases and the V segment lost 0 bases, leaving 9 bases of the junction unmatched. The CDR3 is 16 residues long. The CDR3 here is CASSQDSAGGVGEQFF. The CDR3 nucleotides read TGCGCCAGCAGCCAAGATAGCGCGGGAGGGGTAGGTGAGCAGTTCTTC.